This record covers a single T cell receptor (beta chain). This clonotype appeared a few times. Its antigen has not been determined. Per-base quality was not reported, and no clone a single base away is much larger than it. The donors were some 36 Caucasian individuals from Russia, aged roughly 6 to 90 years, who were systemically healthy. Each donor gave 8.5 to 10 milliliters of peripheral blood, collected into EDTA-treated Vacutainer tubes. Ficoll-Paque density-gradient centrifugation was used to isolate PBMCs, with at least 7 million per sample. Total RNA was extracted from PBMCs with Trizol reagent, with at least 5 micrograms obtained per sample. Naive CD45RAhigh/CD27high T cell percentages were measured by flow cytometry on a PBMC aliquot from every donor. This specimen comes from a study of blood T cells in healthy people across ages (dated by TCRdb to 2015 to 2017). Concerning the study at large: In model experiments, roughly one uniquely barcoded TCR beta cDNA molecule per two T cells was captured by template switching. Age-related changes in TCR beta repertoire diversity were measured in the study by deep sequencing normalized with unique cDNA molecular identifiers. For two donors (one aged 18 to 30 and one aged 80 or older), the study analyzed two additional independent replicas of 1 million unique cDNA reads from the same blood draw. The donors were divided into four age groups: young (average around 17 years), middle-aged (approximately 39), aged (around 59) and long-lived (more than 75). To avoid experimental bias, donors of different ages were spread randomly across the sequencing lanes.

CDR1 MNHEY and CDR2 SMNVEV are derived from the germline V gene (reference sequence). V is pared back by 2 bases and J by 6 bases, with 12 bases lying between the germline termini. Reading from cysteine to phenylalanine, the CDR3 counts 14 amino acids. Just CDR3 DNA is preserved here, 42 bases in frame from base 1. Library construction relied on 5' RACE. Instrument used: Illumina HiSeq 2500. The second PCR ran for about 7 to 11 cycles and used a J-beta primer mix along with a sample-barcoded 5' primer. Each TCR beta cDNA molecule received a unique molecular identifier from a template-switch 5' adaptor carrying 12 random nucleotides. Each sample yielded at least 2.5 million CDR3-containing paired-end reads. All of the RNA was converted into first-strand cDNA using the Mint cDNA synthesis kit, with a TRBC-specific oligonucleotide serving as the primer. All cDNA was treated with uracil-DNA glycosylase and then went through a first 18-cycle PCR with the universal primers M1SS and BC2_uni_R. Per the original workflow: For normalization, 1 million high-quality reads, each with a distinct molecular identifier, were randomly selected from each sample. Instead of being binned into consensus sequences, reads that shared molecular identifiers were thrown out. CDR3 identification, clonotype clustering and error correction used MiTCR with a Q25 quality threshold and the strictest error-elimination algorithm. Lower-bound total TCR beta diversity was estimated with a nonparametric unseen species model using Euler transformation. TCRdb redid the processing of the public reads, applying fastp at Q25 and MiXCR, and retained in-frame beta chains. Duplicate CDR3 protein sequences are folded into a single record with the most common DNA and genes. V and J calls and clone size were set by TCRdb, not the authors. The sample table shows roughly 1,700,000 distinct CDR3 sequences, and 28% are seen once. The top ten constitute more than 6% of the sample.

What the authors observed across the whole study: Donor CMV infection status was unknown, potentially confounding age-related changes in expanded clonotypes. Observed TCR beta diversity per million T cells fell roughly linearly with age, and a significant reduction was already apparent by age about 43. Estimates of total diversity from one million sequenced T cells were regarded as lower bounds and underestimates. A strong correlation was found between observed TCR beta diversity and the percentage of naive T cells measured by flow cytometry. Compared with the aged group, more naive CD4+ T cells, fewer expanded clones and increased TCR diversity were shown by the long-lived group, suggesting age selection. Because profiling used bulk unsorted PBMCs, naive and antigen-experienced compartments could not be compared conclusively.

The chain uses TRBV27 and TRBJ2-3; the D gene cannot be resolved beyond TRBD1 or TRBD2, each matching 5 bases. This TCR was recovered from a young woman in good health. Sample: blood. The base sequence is TGTGCCAGCAGTTTAATCCTCGGGACCGATACGCAGTATTTT. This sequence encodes CASSLILGTDTQYF.